The subject of this entry is one TCR beta chain. Its antigen remains unknown. This sample was included in a study of T cell responses to AZD1222 COVID-19 vaccine. Findings and caveats of the study: Donors in the cohort were predominantly white British and more often female, and clonal diversity was possibly underestimated. Repertoire sampling was restricted to post-peak T cell response timepoints.

Germline V gene sequence: CDR1 MNHEY, CDR2 SMNVEV (reference sequence). The CDR3 totals 15 residues. V dropped 4 bases and J dropped 6; count of bases not matched to a gene: 10. Libraries were prepared by immunoSEQ multiplex PCR; TCRdb keeps only in-frame clonotypes and omits some of them. The data show 170,000 or so clones, about nine tenths seen once. The V and J genes are TRBV27 and TRBJ2-7; TRBD1 aligns across 9 bases. The receptor's source is an adult in good health. The sample was peripheral blood, taken on day 0 of AZD1222 vaccination. CDR3 amino acids: CASSYRGLSVSEQYF. DNA of the CDR3: TGTGCCAGCAGTTACAGGGGGCTGTCCGTCTCCGAGCAGTACTTC.